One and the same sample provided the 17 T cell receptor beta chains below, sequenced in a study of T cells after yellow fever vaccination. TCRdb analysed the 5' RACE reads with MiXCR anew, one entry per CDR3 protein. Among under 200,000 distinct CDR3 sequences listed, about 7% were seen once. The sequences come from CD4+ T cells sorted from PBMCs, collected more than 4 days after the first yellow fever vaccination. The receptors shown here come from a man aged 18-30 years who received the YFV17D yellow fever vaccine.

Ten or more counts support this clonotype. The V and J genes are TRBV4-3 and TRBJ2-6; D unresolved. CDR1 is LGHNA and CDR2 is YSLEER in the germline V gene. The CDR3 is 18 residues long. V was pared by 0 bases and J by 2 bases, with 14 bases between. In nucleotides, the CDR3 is TGCGCCAGCAGCCAAGAAGGGAAGCGTGGGGCTGGGGCCAACGTCCTGACTTTC. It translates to CASSQEGKRGAGANVLTF.

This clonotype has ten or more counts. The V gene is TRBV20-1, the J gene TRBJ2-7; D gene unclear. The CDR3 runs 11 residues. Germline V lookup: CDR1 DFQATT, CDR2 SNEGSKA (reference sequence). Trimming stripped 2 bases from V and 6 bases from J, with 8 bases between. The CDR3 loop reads CSARRVPEQYV. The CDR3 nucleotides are TGCAGTGCTAGAAGGGTGCCCGAGCAGTACGTC.

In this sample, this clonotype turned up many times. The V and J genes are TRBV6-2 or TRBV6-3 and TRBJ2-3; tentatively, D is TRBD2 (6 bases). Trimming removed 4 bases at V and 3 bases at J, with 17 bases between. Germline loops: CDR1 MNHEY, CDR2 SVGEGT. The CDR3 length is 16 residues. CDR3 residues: CASSSHAGGKTDTQYF. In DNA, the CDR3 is TGTGCCAGCAGTTCCCACGCCGGGGGAAAAACAGATACGCAGTATTTT.

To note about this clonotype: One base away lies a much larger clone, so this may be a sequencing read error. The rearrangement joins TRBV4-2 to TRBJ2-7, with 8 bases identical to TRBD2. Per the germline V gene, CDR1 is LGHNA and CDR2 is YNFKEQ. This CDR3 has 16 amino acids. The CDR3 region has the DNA TGTGCCAGCATCCAAGGTTACCCGGGGGGGCTCGACGAGCAGTACTTC. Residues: CASIQGYPGGLDEQYF.

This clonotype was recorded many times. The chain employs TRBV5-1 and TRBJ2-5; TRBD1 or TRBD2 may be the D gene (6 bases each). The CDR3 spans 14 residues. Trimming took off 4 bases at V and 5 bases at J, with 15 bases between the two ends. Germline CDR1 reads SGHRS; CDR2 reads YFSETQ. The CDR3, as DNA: TGCGCCAGCAGCGGAACCGGGGGCCGGGAGACCCAGTACTTC. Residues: CASSGTGGRETQYF.

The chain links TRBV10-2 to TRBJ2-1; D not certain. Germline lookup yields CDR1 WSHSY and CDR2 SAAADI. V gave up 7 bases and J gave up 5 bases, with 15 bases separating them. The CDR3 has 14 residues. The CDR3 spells CASIRNKGHNEQFF. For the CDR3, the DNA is TGCGCCAGCATTAGAAATAAGGGCCACAATGAGCAGTTCTTC.

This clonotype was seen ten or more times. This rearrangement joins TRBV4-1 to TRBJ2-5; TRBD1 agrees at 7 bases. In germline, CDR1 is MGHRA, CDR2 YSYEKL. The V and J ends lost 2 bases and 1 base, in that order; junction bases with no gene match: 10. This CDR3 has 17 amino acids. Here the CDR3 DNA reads TGCGCCAGCAGCCAACCCCTCGGACAGGCGGGCCAAGAGACCCAGTACTTC. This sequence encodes CASSQPLGQAGQETQYF.

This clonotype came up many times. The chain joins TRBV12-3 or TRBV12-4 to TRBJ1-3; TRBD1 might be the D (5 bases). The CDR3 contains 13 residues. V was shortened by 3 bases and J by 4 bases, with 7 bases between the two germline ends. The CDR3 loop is CASSFRQGNTIYF. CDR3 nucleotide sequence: TGTGCCAGCAGTTTCAGACAGGGAAACACCATATATTTT.

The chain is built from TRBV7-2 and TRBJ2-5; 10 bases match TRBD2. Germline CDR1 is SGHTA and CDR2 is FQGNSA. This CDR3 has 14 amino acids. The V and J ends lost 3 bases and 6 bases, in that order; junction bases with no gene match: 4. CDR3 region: CASSFASGGQTQYF. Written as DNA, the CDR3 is TGTGCCAGCAGCTTTGCTAGCGGGGGTCAGACCCAGTACTTC.

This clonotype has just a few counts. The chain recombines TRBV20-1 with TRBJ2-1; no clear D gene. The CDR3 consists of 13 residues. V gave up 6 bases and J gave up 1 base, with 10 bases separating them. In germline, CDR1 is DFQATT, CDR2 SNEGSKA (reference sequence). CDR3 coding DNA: TGCAGTGCCAGCGCTACTTCCTACAATGAGCAGTTCTTC. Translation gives CSASATSYNEQFF.

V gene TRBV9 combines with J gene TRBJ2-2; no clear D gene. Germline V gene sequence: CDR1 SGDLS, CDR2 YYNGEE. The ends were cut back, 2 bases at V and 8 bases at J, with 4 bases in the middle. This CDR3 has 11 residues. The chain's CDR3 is CASSVGGELFF. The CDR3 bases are TGTGCCAGCAGCGTCGGAGGGGAGCTGTTTTTT.

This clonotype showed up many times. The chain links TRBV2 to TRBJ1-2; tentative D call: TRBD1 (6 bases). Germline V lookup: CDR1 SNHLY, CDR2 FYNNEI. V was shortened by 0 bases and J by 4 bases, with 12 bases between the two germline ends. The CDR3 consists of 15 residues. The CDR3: CASSEASGQIYGYTF. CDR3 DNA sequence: TGTGCCAGCAGTGAAGCGTCCGGACAGATCTATGGCTACACCTTC.

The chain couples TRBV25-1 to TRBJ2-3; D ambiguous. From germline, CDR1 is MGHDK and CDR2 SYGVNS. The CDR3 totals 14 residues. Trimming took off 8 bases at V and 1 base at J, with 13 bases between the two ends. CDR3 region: CASESRLGTDTQYF. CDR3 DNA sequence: TGTGCCAGCGAGTCCAGGCTGGGCACAGATACGCAGTATTTT. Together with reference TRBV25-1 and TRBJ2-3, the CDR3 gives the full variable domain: EADIYQTPRYLVIGTGKKITLECSQTMGHDKMYWYQQDPGMELHLIHYSYGVNSTEKGDLSSESTVSRIRTEHFPLTLESARPSHTSQYLCASESRLGTDTQYFGPGTRLTVL.

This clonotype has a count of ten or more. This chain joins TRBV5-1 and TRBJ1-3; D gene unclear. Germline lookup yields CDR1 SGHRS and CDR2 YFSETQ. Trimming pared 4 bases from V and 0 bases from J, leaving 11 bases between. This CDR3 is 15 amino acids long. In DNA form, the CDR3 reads TGCGCCAGCAGCGACGGGGTTCTCTCTGGAAACACCATATATTTT. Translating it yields CASSDGVLSGNTIYF.

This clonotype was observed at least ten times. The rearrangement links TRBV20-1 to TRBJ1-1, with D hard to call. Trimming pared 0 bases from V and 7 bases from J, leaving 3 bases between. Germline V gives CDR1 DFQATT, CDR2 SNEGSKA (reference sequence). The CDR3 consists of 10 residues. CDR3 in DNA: TGCAGTGCTAGAGACAATGAAGCTTTCTTT. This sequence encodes CSARDNEAFF.

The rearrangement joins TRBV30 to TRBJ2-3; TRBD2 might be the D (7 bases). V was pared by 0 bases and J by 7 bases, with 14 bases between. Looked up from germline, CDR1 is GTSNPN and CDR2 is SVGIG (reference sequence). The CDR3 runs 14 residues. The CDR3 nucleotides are TGTGCCTGGAGTGTACCTGGGGGGGCACATACGCAGTATTTT. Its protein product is CAWSVPGGAHTQYF.

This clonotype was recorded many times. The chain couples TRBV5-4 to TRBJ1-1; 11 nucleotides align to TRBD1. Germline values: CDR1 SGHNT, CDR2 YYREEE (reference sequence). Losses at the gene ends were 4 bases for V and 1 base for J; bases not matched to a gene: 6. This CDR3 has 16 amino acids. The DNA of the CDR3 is TGTGCCAGCAGCCGGGACAGGGGGATACCGAACACTGAAGCTTTCTTT. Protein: CASSRDRGIPNTEAFF.